The 9 T cell receptor beta chains given below trace back to one sample, sequenced in a study of T cells in Graves' hyperthyroidism and ophthalmopathy. TCR beta CDR3 sequences were amplified from RNA transcripts. The HTBI primer set drove a first-round RT-PCR of the TCR CDR3. TCRdb passed the multiplex PCR reads through MiXCR, listing each CDR3 protein once. The sample shows approximately 480,000 distinct CDR3 sequences, less than 25% of them seen only once. The sequenced material came from blood. All receptors come from a man younger than 35 with Graves' hyperthyroidism.

The chain employs TRBV28 and TRBJ2-2, with 7 positions matching TRBD2. Per the germline V gene, CDR1 is MDHEN and CDR2 is SYDVKM. Trimming took 3 bases from V and 5 from J; bases not matched to a gene: 6. The CDR3 totals 15 residues. DNA for the CDR3: TGTGCCAGCAGTTTGGGGGGGAGTAAGACCGGGGAGCTGTTTTTT. This translates into CASSLGGSKTGELFF.

This clonotype was counted at least ten times. The chain couples TRBV6-1 to TRBJ2-2; D ambiguous. V gave up 6 bases and J gave up 4 bases, with 3 bases separating them. CDR3 length equals 11 residues. Germline CDR1 is MNHNS and CDR2 is SASEGT. The CDR3 DNA reads as TGTGCCAGCAGGGCCACCGGGGAGCTGTTTTTT. It translates to CASRATGELFF.

This clonotype was seen at least ten times. This chain links TRBV11-2 with TRBJ1-2, with 7 bases identical to TRBD1. CDR3 length: 18 residues. Losses at the gene ends were 4 bases for V and 0 bases for J; bases not matched to a gene: 14. Germline V CDR1 and CDR2: SGHAT, FQNNGV. In nucleotides, the CDR3 is TGTGCCAGCAGCTATGTTAGGGGACAGATAAAAACTAACTATGGCTACACCTTC. Amino acid sequence: CASSYVRGQIKTNYGYTF.

CDR3 nucleotides: TGTGCCAGCAGAGCCGGACGGACGGGTCAGCCCCAGCATTTT. Protein sequence: CASRAGRTGQPQHF. V is TRBV28 and J is TRBJ1-5; D remains ambiguous. The V end was cut by 6 bases, the J end by 6 bases, with 15 bases between. Germline V lookup: CDR1 MDHEN, CDR2 SYDVKM. This CDR3 has 14 amino acids.

This clonotype showed up many times. The chain joins TRBV27 to TRBJ2-7; 7 bases fit TRBD1. The CDR3 has 13 residues. J gave up 2 bases and V 4 bases, and 2 bases lay outside the gene matches. From germline, CDR1 is MNHEY and CDR2 SMNVEV (reference sequence). Here the CDR3 reads CASSWDSTYEQYF. DNA of the CDR3: TGTGCCAGCAGTTGGGACAGCACCTACGAGCAGTACTTC.

Details on this clonotype: The junction departs from the called germline gene at one end, perhaps through a read error. V is TRBV12-3 or TRBV12-4 and J is TRBJ2-7; 13 bases align to TRBD2. The CDR3 covers 12 residues. The CDR3 here is CASSFGLAGVDF. DNA for the CDR3: TGTGCCAGCAGTTTTGGACTAGCGGGGGTTGACTTC.

The V gene is TRBV18, the J gene TRBJ1-3; D remains unclear. This CDR3 is built from 15 residues. V was clipped by 0 bases and J by 2 bases, with 8 bases between them. Per the germline V gene, CDR1 is KGHSH and CDR2 is LQKENI. CDR3 bases: TGTGCCAGCTCACCACCGGATCCAGCTGGAAACACCATATATTTT. Translation: CASSPPDPAGNTIYF. The variable domain in full, with the rest retrieved from reference TRBV18 and TRBJ1-3, is NAGVMQNPRHLVRRRGQEARLRCSPMKGHSHVYWYRQLPEEGLKFMVYLQKENIIDESGMPKERFSAEFPKEGPSILRIQQVVRGDSAAYFCASSPPDPAGNTIYFGEGSWLTVV.

This clonotype occurred many times. The gene calls are TRBV6-1 and TRBJ2-5; possibly TRBD1 or TRBD2 for D (5 bases each). The CDR3 has 15 residues. With 0 bases removed from V and 4 bases from J, the gap between germline ends came to 12 bases. Looked up from germline, CDR1 is MNHNS and CDR2 is SASEGT. The CDR3 bases are TGTGCCAGCAGTGAAGCTGGTAGGGACGGAGAGACCCAGTACTTC. The encoded protein is CASSEAGRDGETQYF.

This clonotype was seen repeatedly, ten times or more. This chain connects TRBV29-1 to TRBJ1-3, with 9 positions matching TRBD1. V dropped 4 bases and J dropped 16; count of bases not matched to a gene: 8. CDR1 and CDR2 (germline): SQVTM, ANQGSEA. The CDR3 has 11 residues. CDR3: CSVVVGTGRYF. DNA for the CDR3: TGCAGCGTTGTGGTCGGGACAGGGCGGTATTTT.